These T cell receptor beta chains were read from a single sample in a study of blood T cell repertoires in COVID-19. The data were produced by immunoSEQ multiplex PCR, yet TCRdb's version contains in-frame clones alone and is incomplete. Seen here are over 45,000 clones, 75% to 80% observed once, and the top ten hold around 20%. The sample consisted of peripheral blood. These receptors were taken from a man aged 50-59 years with active or convalescent COVID-19. The CDR3 runs from the conserved cysteine through the conserved F or W. D genes are given only for firm matches. For some rows the clone size is stated as once, few or many, or as a class when expanded; others skip it.

d_call | j_call | v_call | clone_size | cdr3_length | cdr3_nt | cdr3_aa
- | TRBJ1-1 | TRBV30 | - | 14 | TGTGCCTGGAGTCAGGGGATTCAGAACACTGAAGCTTTCTTT | CAWSQGIQNTEAFF
TRBD1 | TRBJ1-2 | TRBV5-6 | - | 15 | TGTGCCAGCAGCTTCCGGGACAGAGAAAACTATGGCTACACCTTC | CASSFRDRENYGYTF
TRBD2 | TRBJ2-2 | TRBV15 | - | 17 | TGTGCCACCAGCAGAGATCCTAGCGGGGGGTACACCGGGGAGCTGTTTTTT | CATSRDPSGGYTGELFF
- | TRBJ1-5 | TRBV4-1 | once | 14 | TGCGCCAGCAGCCCTACAGGTCGCAATCAGCCCCAGCATTTT | CASSPTGRNQPQHF
TRBD1 | TRBJ1-3 | TRBV19 | - | 17 | TGTGCCAGTAGCCCGAAGAGGGGGACAGGGGCTGGAAACACCATATATTTT | CASSPKRGTGAGNTIYF
TRBD1 | TRBJ2-2 | TRBV19 | - | 17 | TGTGCCAGTAGCTGGGGGACAGGGACCGGGTCGACCGGGGAGCTGTTTTTT | CASSWGTGTGSTGELFF
- | TRBJ2-4 | TRBV13 | - | 14 | TGTGCCAGCACTAGTTCGGAATTCCAAAACATTCAGTACTTC | CASTSSEFQNIQYF
TRBD2 | TRBJ2-1 | TRBV4-2 | - | 21 | TGTGCCAGCAGCCGAAAAGGGGGACTAGCGGGGGCCCTTAGCTCCTACAATGAGCAGTTCTTC | CASSRKGGLAGALSSYNEQFF
- | TRBJ2-2 | TRBV11-3 | - | 13 | TGTGCCAGCACCCAAACGGGGGCCGGGGAGCTGTTTTTT | CASTQTGAGELFF
TRBD1 | TRBJ1-6 | TRBV19 | few | 15 | TGTGCCAGTAGTGTCACAGGGGACAGGCATTCACCCCTCCACTTT | CASSVTGDRHSPLHF
- | TRBJ2-5 | TRBV5-5 | - | 13 | TGTGCCAGCAGCTCTGCAGGGGAGGAGACCCAGTACTTC | CASSSAGEETQYF
TRBD1 | TRBJ2-5 | TRBV7-9 | - | 16 | TGTGCCAGCAGCTTAGCCGGACAGGGGGGAACAAAGACCCAGTACTTC | CASSLAGQGGTKTQYF
TRBD1 | TRBJ1-1 | TRBV5-1 | few | 15 | TGCGCCAGCAGCCAGATACAGGGGATGCACACTGAAGCTTTCTTT | CASSQIQGMHTEAFF
- | TRBJ1-1 | TRBV7-3 | - | 16 | TGTGCCAGCAGCCCATACCCCAGGGGTGGCGGGACTGAAGCTTTCTTT | CASSPYPRGGGTEAFF
TRBD2 | TRBJ2-7 | TRBV7-9 | - | 15 | TGTGCCAGCAGCTTAGGAACGGGGGGTTACTACGAGCAGTACTTC | CASSLGTGGYYEQYF
- | TRBJ2-5 | TRBV12-3/TRBV12-4 | - | 11 | TGTGCCAGTTCCCGGGGAGCGACCCAGTACTTC | CASSRGATQYF
TRBD2 | TRBJ2-5 | TRBV7-6 | - | 19 | TGTGCCAGCAGCTTAGTTTTAAATCTTGGGACTAGCGGAAAAGAGACCCAGTACTTC | CASSLVLNLGTSGKETQYF
TRBD1 | TRBJ1-6 | TRBV3-1/TRBV3-2 | - | 14 | TGTGCCAGCAGACGACAGGGGGCGAATTCACCCCTCCACTTT | CASRRQGANSPLHF
- | TRBJ1-1 | TRBV7-2 | few | 13 | TGTGCCAGCAGACTGTCGGTGAACACTGAAGCTTTCTTT | CASRLSVNTEAFF
TRBD2 | TRBJ2-1 | TRBV9 | - | 14 | TGTGCCAGCAGCGTACTAGCGGGAGTCGATGAGCAGTTCTTC | CASSVLAGVDEQFF
- | TRBJ1-1 | TRBV4-1 | - | 16 | TGCGCCAGCAGCCCTCCCGCAGGCAGAGTGAACACTGAAGCTTTCTTT | CASSPPAGRVNTEAFF
- | TRBJ1-6 | TRBV25-1 | few | 15 | TGTGCCAGCAGTGAGTCGACAGCCCTCGAACCACCCCTCCACTTT | CASSESTALEPPLHF
TRBD1 | TRBJ1-3 | TRBV11-2 | - | 18 | TGTGCCAGCAGCTTTGGTCTAGGGACAGGGCTCACTGGAAACACCATATATTTT | CASSFGLGTGLTGNTIYF
TRBD2 | TRBJ2-1 | TRBV19 | - | 17 | TGTGCCAGTAGTATAACGTCGCGGGAGGGTTATGGTAATGAGCAGTTCTTC | CASSITSREGYGNEQFF
- | TRBJ1-2 | TRBV25-1 | - | 15 | TGTGCCAGCAGTGAATTCGGACAGACGCACTATGGCTACACCTTC | CASSEFGQTHYGYTF
- | TRBJ1-4 | TRBV2 | few | 14 | TGTGCCGGGACTTCATTTGCAACTAATGAAAAACTGTTTTTT | CAGTSFATNEKLFF
TRBD2 | TRBJ2-1 | TRBV2 | - | 17 | TGTGCCAGCAGGGAACTTACTAGCGGTAACTCCTACAATGAGCAGTTCTTC | CASRELTSGNSYNEQFF
TRBD2 | TRBJ2-7 | TRBV2 | - | 13 | TGTGCCAGCAGGACTAGCGGGAGCAGTGAGCAGTACTTC | CASRTSGSSEQYF
TRBD2 | TRBJ2-3 | TRBV3-1/TRBV3-2 | - | 15 | TGTGCCAGCAGCCGCGACGGGGGGGCCACAGATACGCAGTATTTT | CASSRDGGATDTQYF
TRBD1 | TRBJ2-7 | TRBV9 | - | 17 | TGTGCCAGCAGCCCTAATATATACCGGGACAGGCCGTACGAGCAGTACTTC | CASSPNIYRDRPYEQYF
- | TRBJ1-1 | TRBV5-4 | - | 13 | TGTGCCAGCAGCTTGGTAGGGACAAGTGAAGCTTTCTTT | CASSLVGTSEAFF
- | TRBJ1-1 | TRBV19 | - | 15 | TGTGCCAGTAGTCCGACAGAACGTATGAACACTGAAGCTTTCTTT | CASSPTERMNTEAFF
- | TRBJ2-2 | TRBV28 | - | 16 | TGTGCCAGCAGTTTGGTGGAGGGGATGGACACCGGGGAGCTGTTTTTT | CASSLVEGMDTGELFF
TRBD1 | TRBJ2-1 | TRBV3-1/TRBV3-2 | - | 14 | TGTGCCAGCAAGACCGGGACAGGAGACAATGAGCAGTTCTTC | CASKTGTGDNEQFF
- | TRBJ1-1 | TRBV3-1/TRBV3-2 | - | 13 | TGTGCCAGCAGCCAAAACAGGAACACTGAAGCTTTCTTT | CASSQNRNTEAFF
- | TRBJ2-1 | TRBV2 | - | 15 | TGTGCCAGCACCTCCTTCGAGGGCGCGGGGAATGAGCAGTTCTTC | CASTSFEGAGNEQFF
- | TRBJ1-1 | TRBV18 | - | 15 | TGTGCCAGCTCACGGAGGGAGAAGCAGGGCACTGAAGCTTTCTTT | CASSRREKQGTEAFF
TRBD2 | TRBJ2-3 | TRBV29-1 | few | 13 | TGCAGCGTTCGGAGCGGGGGGGAATATACGCAGTATTTT | CSVRSGGEYTQYF
TRBD2 | TRBJ2-7 | TRBV10-3 | - | 18 | TGTGCCATCAGTGCCGGGACTAGCGGGAGCCGGGGGTCCTACGAGCAGTACTTC | CAISAGTSGSRGSYEQYF
TRBD1 | TRBJ2-1 | TRBV5-1 | - | 14 | TGCGCCAGCAGCTCCGGGGACAGTTACAATGAGCAGTTCTTC | CASSSGDSYNEQFF
- | TRBJ2-3 | TRBV28 | - | 12 | TGTGCCAGCGGGGAGTCCTCAGATACGCAGTATTTT | CASGESSDTQYF